This section outlines one T cell receptor beta chain sequence together with its context. Its antigen is as yet unknown. These data originate in a study of T cell responses to AZD1222 COVID-19 vaccine. The study's findings and limits: The reported proportion of spike-specific TCRs targeting unmutated variant regions was nearly half. White British donors predominated, females outnumbered males, and clonal diversity was possibly underestimated.

Germline lookup yields CDR1 MNHEY and CDR2 SMNVEV (reference sequence). CDR3 length: 15 amino acids. The V and J ends lost 3 bases and 3 bases, in that order; junction bases with no gene match: 4. Here immunoSEQ multiplex PCR was the method, and the copy in TCRdb shows in-frame clones only, minus some. There are over 85,000 clones in the sample; 92% occur only once, and approximately 8% lies in the top ten. Sequenced here: peripheral blood, sampled on day 0 of AZD1222 vaccination. This sequence was found in an adult in good health. The chain is built from TRBV27 and TRBJ1-2, with TRBD1 identical over 10 bases. This CDR3 reads CASSFDRGQDYGYTF. The CDR3 nucleotides read TGTGCCAGCAGTTTTGACAGGGGGCAGGACTATGGCTACACCTTC.